Detailed here is one TCR beta chain. Its specificity is not known. The sample originates from a study of CD8+ T cells in alopecia areata. About the research overall: It was oral tofacitinib, at 5 to 10 mg twice daily, that treated patients received. Tofacitinib lasted 6 to 18 months, then 6 months off drug. Study-level results: Relative to normal scalp, lesional scalp, especially alopecia totalis/universalis, showed higher clonality.

Specimens obtained from alopecia areata patients comprised lesional scalp punch biopsies and peripheral blood. This CDR3 is 14 amino acids long. CDR1 and CDR2 from the germline V gene are LGHNA and YSLEER. V lost 4 bases to trimming and J lost 4 bases, with 13 bases between them. In each case, RNA was isolated and then reverse transcribed into cDNA as the sequencing template. Here immunoSEQ multiplex PCR was the method, and the copy in TCRdb shows in-frame clones only, minus some. The repertoire holds about 69,000 clones, with under 75% as singletons. The TCR originated in a human donor with alopecia areata. The sequences come from CD8+ T cells sorted from blood, collected at week 0. The rearrangement links TRBV4-3 to TRBJ1-2; tentatively, D is TRBD1 (5 bases). The CDR3: CASSLLGVAYGYTF. For the CDR3, the DNA is TGCGCCAGCAGCCTCCTAGGGGTAGCCTATGGCTACACCTTC.